This T cell receptor (beta chain) was captured by sequencing in a study of T cells in Graves' hyperthyroidism and ophthalmopathy. Study-wide findings and caveats: In blood, most of the thyroid clonotypes expanded above 0.001 were also present. A 13 V-J signature model discriminated ophthalmopathy versus stable hyperthyroidism.

The CDR3 runs 14 residues. CDR1 is MNHEY and CDR2 is SMNVEV in the germline V gene (reference sequence). The V end was cut by 5 bases, the J end by 7 bases, with 17 bases between. Lactation, pregnancy, other autoimmune disease or uncontrolled infection led to exclusion of patients. Fresh 10 ml peripheral blood yielded PBMCs. From RNA transcripts, TCR beta CDR3 regions were amplified. The study used the HTBI primer set for a first-round RT-PCR of the TCR CDR3. TCRdb passed the multiplex PCR reads through MiXCR, listing each CDR3 protein once. The sample includes around 600,000 distinct CDR3 sequences, less than 20% of them seen just once. In its sample, this clonotype was seen a few times. The antigen is unknown.

This TCR was sampled from a woman aged 30 to 39 with Graves' hyperthyroidism. The source material was blood. The J gene is TRBJ2-5, the V gene TRBV27, with D unresolved. CDR3 region: CASSPHLRFSTQYF. The CDR3 DNA reads TGTGCCAGCAGTCCCCACCTCCGTTTTTCGACCCAGTACTTC.